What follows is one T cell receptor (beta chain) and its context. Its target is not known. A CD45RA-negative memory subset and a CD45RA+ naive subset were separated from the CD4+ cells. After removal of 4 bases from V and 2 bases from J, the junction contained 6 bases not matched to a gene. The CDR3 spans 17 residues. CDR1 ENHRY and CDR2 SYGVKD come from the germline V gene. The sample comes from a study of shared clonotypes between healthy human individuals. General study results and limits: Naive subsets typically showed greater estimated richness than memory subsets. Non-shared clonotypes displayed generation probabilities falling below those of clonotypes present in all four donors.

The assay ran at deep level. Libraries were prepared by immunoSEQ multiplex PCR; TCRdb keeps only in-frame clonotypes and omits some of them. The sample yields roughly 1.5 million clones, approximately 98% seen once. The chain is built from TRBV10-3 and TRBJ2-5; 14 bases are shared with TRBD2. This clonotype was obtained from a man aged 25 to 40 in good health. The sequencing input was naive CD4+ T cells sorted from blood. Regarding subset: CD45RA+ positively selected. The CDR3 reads CAISGTSGRFRQETQYF. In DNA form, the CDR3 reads TGTGCCATCAGTGGGACTAGCGGGAGGTTTAGGCAAGAGACCCAGTACTTC.